This passage covers 5 T cell receptor beta chains from one sample sequenced in a study of CD8 T cells in Susac syndrome. An input of about 0.45 to 1 ug of RNA was subjected to reverse transcription using random hexamers. MiXCR, applied by TCRdb to the immunoSEQ multiplex PCR reads, yields one record per CDR3 protein. The table lists 120,000 or so distinct CDR3 sequences, 94% of them singletons. The sample comprised CD4+ T cells from PBMCs. The receptors here all came from a human donor in good health.

V and J are TRBV29-1 and TRBJ2-5; 9 bases match TRBD2. Germline V gene lookup returns CDR1 SQVTM and CDR2 ANQGSEA. CDR3 length: 15 residues. V lost 6 bases to trimming and J lost 3 bases; unmatched junction nucleotides: 11. CDR3 amino acids: CSVSRTAGGEETQYF. The CDR3 nucleotides read TGCAGCGTCTCAAGGACGGCGGGAGGGGAAGAGACCCAGTACTTC.

The chain recombines TRBV12-3 or TRBV12-4 with TRBJ2-5; 9 nucleotides agree with TRBD1. This CDR3 is built from 15 residues. After removal of 3 bases from V and 4 bases from J, the junction contained 6 bases not matched to a gene. The CDR3 here is CASSFRDRVGETQYF. The CDR3 nucleotides read TGTGCCAGCAGTTTTAGGGACAGGGTGGGAGAGACCCAGTACTTC.

The chain is built from TRBV6-5 and TRBJ2-2; 9 positions match TRBD2. Per the germline V gene, CDR1 is MNHEY and CDR2 is SVGAGI. This CDR3 comprises 15 residues. V shed 3 bases and J 1 base; nucleotides not matched to a gene: 0. Here the CDR3 DNA reads TGTGCCAGCAGTTATAGCGGGGGGAACACCGGGGAGCTGTTTTTT. Its protein is CASSYSGGNTGELFF.

The chain recombines TRBV19 with TRBJ2-2; D possibly corresponds to TRBD2 (5 bases). Trimming removed 5 bases from V and 4 bases from J, with 14 bases in between. The CDR3 has 15 residues. Looked up from germline, CDR1 is LNHDA and CDR2 is SQIVND (reference sequence). The CDR3 nucleotides read TGTGCCAGTAGTCCGCGTCGGGGTGGCACCGGGGAGCTGTTTTTT. Protein sequence: CASSPRRGGTGELFF.

The chain has TRBV7-2 and TRBJ2-3; D is unresolved. The CDR3 totals 15 residues. V was shortened by 5 bases and J by 4 bases, with 16 bases between the two germline ends. Germline CDR1 SGHTA, CDR2 FQGNSA. In DNA form, the CDR3 reads TGTGCCAGCAGCCCCCCCTTAGGGTCATCAGATACGCAGTATTTT. Translated: CASSPPLGSSDTQYF.